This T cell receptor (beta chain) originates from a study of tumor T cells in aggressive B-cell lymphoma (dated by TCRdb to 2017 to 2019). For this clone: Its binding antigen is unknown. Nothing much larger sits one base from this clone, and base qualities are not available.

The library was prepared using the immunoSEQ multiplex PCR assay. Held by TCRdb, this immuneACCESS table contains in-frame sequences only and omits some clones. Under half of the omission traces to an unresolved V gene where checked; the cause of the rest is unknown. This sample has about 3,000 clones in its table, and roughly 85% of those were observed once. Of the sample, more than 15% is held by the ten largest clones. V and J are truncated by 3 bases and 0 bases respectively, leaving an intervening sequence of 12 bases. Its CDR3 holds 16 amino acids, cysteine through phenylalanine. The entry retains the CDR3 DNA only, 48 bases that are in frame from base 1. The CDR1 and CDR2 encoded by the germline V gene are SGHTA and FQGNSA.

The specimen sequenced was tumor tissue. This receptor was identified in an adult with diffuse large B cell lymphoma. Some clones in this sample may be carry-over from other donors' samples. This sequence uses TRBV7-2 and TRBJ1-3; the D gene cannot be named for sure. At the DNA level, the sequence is TGTGCCAGCAGCTTGACAAGTGGCCTCTCTGGAAACACCATATATTTT. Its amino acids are CASSLTSGLSGNTIYF. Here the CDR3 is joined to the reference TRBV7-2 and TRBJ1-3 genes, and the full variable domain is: GAGVSQSPSNKVTEKGKDVELRCDPISGHTALYWYRQSLGQGLEFLIYFQGNSAPDKSGLPSDRFSAERTGGSVSTLTIQRTQQEDSAVYLCASSLTSGLSGNTIYFGEGSWLTVV.